These 5 T cell receptor beta chains originate from one sample sequenced in a study of T cells in Graves' hyperthyroidism and ophthalmopathy. The investigators amplified TCR beta CDR3 regions from RNA transcripts. HTBI primers were employed in a first-round RT-PCR of the TCR CDR3. Each CDR3 protein is one row after TCRdb ran MiXCR on the multiplex PCR reads. Of under 400,000 distinct CDR3 sequences listed, 20% to 25% are singletons. The source material was blood. These receptors came from a man aged 45-60 years with Graves' hyperthyroidism.

This clonotype was detected many times. The chain recombines TRBV6-2 or TRBV6-3 with TRBJ2-7; 9 positions agree with TRBD1. CDR1 MNHEY and CDR2 SVGEGT come from the germline V gene. This CDR3 has 16 residues. With 0 bases clipped from V and 3 bases from J, the junction kept 6 bases outside the gene matches. The CDR3 sequence: CASSYSTDRGSYEQYF. The CDR3 nucleotides are TGTGCCAGCAGTTACTCGACGGACAGGGGTAGCTACGAGCAGTACTTC.

This clonotype occurred many times. The chain uses TRBV11-2 and TRBJ2-7, with D perhaps matching TRBD1 (6 bases). This CDR3 region has 15 residues. Trimming removed 3 bases at V and 2 bases at J, with 14 bases between. CDR1 and CDR2 from the germline V gene are SGHAT and FQNNGV. CDR3 nucleotide sequence: TGTGCCAGCAGCTTCTGGGACCGGGACACCTACGAGCAGTACTTC. Translation: CASSFWDRDTYEQYF.

The chain recombines TRBV20-1 with TRBJ2-7, with D maybe TRBD2 (6 bases). The CDR3 totals 15 residues. Per germline, CDR1 DFQATT and CDR2 SNEGSKA (reference sequence). Between the trimmed V and J ends, which lost 3 bases and 1 base, there was a span of 16 bases. The CDR3 nucleotides read TGCAGTGCTAGCGAGGTGGAGGGCGGTTCCTACGAGCAGTACTTC. This gives the protein CSASEVEGGSYEQYF.

In its sample, this clonotype was seen many times. This chain joins TRBV5-1 and TRBJ2-3; no clear D gene. CDR3 size: 13 residues. Deletions cut 0 bases from V and 4 bases from J, with 6 bases between. Germline CDR1 reads SGHRS; CDR2 reads YFSETQ. In DNA form, the CDR3 reads TGCGCCAGCAGCTTGGGGAGCCCAGATACGCAGTATTTT. Its protein product is CASSLGSPDTQYF.

The V gene is TRBV19, the J gene TRBJ2-2; no firm D call. In germline, CDR1 is LNHDA, CDR2 SQIVND (reference sequence). The V end lost 9 bases, the J end lost 0 bases, and 11 bases lay between the germline ends. The CDR3 covers 14 residues. CDR3 bases: TGTGCCAGCGGTACCTCCGCGAACACCGGGGAGCTGTTTTTT. The encoded protein is CASGTSANTGELFF.